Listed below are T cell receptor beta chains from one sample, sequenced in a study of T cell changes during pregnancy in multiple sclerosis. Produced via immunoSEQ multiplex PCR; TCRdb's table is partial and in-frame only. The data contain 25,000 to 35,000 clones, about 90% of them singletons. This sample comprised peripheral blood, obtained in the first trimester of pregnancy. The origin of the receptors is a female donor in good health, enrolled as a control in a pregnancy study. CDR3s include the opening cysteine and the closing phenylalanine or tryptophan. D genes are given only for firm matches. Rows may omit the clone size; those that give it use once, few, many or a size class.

CASSFGLAAGELFF	TGTGCCAGTAGTTTTGGACTAGCCGCCGGGGAGCTGTTTTTT	TRBV19	TRBD2	once	TRBJ2-2
CASRNQGRETQYF	TGTGCCAGTAGGAACCAGGGTCGGGAGACCCAGTACTTC	TRBV19	.	.	TRBJ2-5
CASSLPDRGPGNTIYF	TGCGCCAGCAGCCTCCCGGACAGGGGCCCTGGAAACACCATATATTTT	TRBV4-1	TRBD1	.	TRBJ1-3
CASSFATGFHTGELFF	TGTGCCAGCAGCTTCGCTACAGGGTTTCACACCGGGGAGCTGTTTTTT	TRBV5-4	.	once	TRBJ2-2
CASSPKVGAEQYF	TGTGCCAGCTCACCAAAGGTGGGGGCCGAGCAGTACTTC	TRBV18	.	.	TRBJ2-7
CASRSGQSNQPQHF	TGTGCCAGCAGATCAGGACAGAGCAATCAGCCCCAGCATTTT	TRBV27	.	.	TRBJ1-5
CASSLGGVSGNTIYF	TGTGCCAGCAGTTTGGGCGGGGTGTCTGGAAACACCATATATTTT	TRBV11-2	.	.	TRBJ1-3
CAIGPGQGYEQYF	TGTGCCATCGGACCGGGACAGGGCTACGAGCAGTACTTC	TRBV10-3	TRBD1	.	TRBJ2-7
CASSMGAGYNEQFF	TGTGCCAGTAGTATGGGAGCGGGCTACAATGAGCAGTTCTTC	TRBV19	.	few	TRBJ2-1
CAWSPLDRQRGEQYF	TGTGCCTGGAGCCCCCTGGACAGGCAAAGAGGGGAGCAGTACTTC	TRBV30	TRBD1	.	TRBJ2-7
CASSLEGLNTEAFF	TGTGCCAGCAGCTTAGAGGGGCTAAACACTGAAGCTTTCTTT	TRBV11-2	.	.	TRBJ1-1
CASIRQENNQPQHF	TGTGCCAGCATCCGACAGGAAAATAATCAGCCCCAGCATTTT	TRBV6-6	.	.	TRBJ1-5
CAWSNSQNTEAFF	TGTGCCTGGAGTAACAGCCAGAACACTGAAGCTTTCTTT	TRBV30	.	.	TRBJ1-1
CASGMEWGGAQAFF	TGTGCTAGTGGTATGGAATGGGGGGGAGCCCAGGCTTTCTTT	TRBV12-5	.	few	TRBJ1-1
CASSRQGGGNTIYF	TGTGCCAGCAGCCGACAGGGGGGAGGAAACACCATATATTTT	TRBV6-5	TRBD1	.	TRBJ1-3
CASSLDLGGVSTDTQYF	TGTGCCAGCAGCTTAGATCTGGGGGGGGTTAGCACAGATACGCAGTATTTT	TRBV7-9	TRBD2	.	TRBJ2-3
CASSLYTAGTSGGSYEQYF	TGCGCCAGCAGCTTGTATACCGCTGGGACTAGCGGGGGATCCTACGAGCAGTACTTC	TRBV5-1	TRBD2	.	TRBJ2-7
CASSPTSGSGYEQYF	TGTGCCAGCTCACCGACTAGCGGGAGTGGGTACGAGCAGTACTTC	TRBV18	TRBD2	.	TRBJ2-7
CASRGLYQETQYF	TGTGCCAGCAGGGGACTATACCAAGAGACCCAGTACTTC	TRBV25-1	TRBD2	.	TRBJ2-5
CASSQDRGGVGTEAFF	TGCGCCAGCAGCCAAGATCGGGGGGGTGTGGGCACTGAAGCTTTCTTT	TRBV4-3	.	.	TRBJ1-1
CASSQREGSYNEQFF	TGTGCCAGCAGCCAGCGGGAGGGGTCCTACAATGAGCAGTTCTTC	TRBV7-7	TRBD2	once	TRBJ2-1
CASSQDRGWDTGELFF	TGTGCCAGCAGCCAAGATCGGGGGTGGGACACCGGGGAGCTGTTTTTT	TRBV14	.	.	TRBJ2-2
CASSELAGTPGELFF	TGTGCCAGCAGTGAGCTAGCGGGAACCCCCGGGGAGCTGTTTTTT	TRBV2	TRBD2	.	TRBJ2-2
CASSLGRDTYEQYF	TGTGCCAGCAGCTTAGGGAGGGACACCTACGAGCAGTACTTC	TRBV13	.	.	TRBJ2-7